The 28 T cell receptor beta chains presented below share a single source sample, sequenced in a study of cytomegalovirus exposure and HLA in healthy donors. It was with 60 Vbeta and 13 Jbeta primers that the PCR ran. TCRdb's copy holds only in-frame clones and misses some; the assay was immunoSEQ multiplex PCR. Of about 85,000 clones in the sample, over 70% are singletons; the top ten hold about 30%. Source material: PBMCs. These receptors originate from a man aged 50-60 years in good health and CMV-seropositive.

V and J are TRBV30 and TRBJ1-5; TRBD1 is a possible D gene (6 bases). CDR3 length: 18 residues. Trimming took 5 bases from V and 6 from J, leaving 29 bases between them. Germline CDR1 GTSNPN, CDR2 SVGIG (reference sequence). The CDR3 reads CAWGDQGTSRNFCQPQHF. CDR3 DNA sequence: TGTGCCTGGGGGGACCAGGGGACCTCGAGGAATTTCTGTCAGCCCCAGCATTTT.

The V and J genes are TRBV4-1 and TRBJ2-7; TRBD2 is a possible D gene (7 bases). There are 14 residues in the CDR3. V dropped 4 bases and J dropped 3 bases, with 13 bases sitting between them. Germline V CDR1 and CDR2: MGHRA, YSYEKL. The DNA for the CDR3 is TGCGCCAGCAGCCCAAGGGGGGGAGGCTACGAGCAGTACTTC. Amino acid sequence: CASSPRGGGYEQYF.

The CDR3 region has the DNA TGTGCCACCAGCAGAGACAGGGGGCAAGGAAACACCATATATTTT. Encoded protein: CATSRDRGQGNTIYF. The V and J genes are TRBV15 and TRBJ1-3, with 8 bases lining up with TRBD1. The CDR3 is 15 residues long. Germline trimming cut 0 bases from V and 4 bases from J; bases unmatched to any gene: 2. Germline CDR1 LNHNV, CDR2 YYDKDF (reference sequence).

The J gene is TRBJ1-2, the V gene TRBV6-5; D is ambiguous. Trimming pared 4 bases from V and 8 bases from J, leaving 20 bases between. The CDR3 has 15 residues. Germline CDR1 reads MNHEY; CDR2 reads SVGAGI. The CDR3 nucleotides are TGTGCCAGCAGTTCGTCAAGAGGAGCGCCGGGGGGCTACACCTTC. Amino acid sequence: CASSSSRGAPGGYTF.

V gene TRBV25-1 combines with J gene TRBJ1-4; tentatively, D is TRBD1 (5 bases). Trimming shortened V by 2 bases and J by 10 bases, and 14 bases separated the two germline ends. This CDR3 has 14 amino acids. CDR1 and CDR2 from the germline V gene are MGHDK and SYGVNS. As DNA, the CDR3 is TGTGCCAGCAGTGAAAGGGGCGCAGTTGGAAAACTGTTTTTT. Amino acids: CASSERGAVGKLFF. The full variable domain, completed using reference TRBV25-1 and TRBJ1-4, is EADIYQTPRYLVIGTGKKITLECSQTMGHDKMYWYQQDPGMELHLIHYSYGVNSTEKGDLSSESTVSRIRTEHFPLTLESARPSHTSQYLCASSERGAVGKLFFGSGTQLSVL.

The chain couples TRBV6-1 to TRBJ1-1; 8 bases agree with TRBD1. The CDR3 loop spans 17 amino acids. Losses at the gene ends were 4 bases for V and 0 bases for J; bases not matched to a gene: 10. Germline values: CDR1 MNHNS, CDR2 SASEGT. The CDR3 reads CASSGRVTGDMNTEAFF. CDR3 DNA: TGTGCCAGCAGTGGAAGAGTGACAGGGGACATGAACACTGAAGCTTTCTTT.

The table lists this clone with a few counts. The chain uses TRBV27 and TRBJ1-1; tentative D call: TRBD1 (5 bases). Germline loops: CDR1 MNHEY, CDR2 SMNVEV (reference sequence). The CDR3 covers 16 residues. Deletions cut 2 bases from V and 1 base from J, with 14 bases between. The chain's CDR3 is CASSLKGWGENTEAFF. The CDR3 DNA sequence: TGTGCCAGCAGTTTAAAGGGTTGGGGGGAGAACACTGAAGCTTTCTTT.

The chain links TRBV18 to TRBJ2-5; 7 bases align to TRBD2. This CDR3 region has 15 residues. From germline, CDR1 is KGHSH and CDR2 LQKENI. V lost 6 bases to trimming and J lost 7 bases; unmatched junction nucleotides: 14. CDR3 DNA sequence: TGTGCCAGCTCCCAAACCGGGACTCAGCGGGGGACCCAGTACTTC. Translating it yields CASSQTGTQRGTQYF.

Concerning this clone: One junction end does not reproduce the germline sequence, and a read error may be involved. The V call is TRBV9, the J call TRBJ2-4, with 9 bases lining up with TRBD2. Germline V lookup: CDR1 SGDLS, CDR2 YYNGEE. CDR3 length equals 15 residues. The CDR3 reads CASSVPGTSKNSQYF. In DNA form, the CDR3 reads TGTGCCAGCAGCGTTCCAGGGACTAGCAAAAACAGTCAGTACTTC. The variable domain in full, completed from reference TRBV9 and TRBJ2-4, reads DSGVTQTPKHLITATGQRVTLRCSPRSGDLSVYWYQQSLDQGLQFLIQYYNGEERAKGNILERFSAQQFPDLHSELNLSSLELGDSALYFCASSVPGTSKNSQYFGAGTRLSVL.

The chain's CDR3 is CASRPQGANYGYTF. The CDR3 coding sequence is TGTGCCAGTAGGCCACAGGGGGCTAACTATGGCTACACCTTC. This chain uses TRBV19 with TRBJ1-2; 8 nucleotides align to TRBD1. Germline-derived CDR1 and CDR2 are LNHDA and SQIVND (reference sequence). The V gene end was trimmed by 6 bases and the J gene end by 0 bases; junction bases not matched to a gene: 3. The CDR3 has 14 amino acids. Full variable domain (remainder filled in from reference TRBV19 and TRBJ1-2): DGGITQSPKYLFRKEGQNVTLSCEQNLNHDAMYWYRQDPGQGLRLIYYSQIVNDFQKGDIAEGYSVSREKKESFPLTVTSAQKNPTAFYLCASRPQGANYGYTFGSGTRLTVV.

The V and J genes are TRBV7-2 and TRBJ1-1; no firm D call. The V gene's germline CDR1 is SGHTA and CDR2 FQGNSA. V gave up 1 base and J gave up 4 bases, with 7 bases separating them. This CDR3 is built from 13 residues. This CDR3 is CASSLDTVTEAFF. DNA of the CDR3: TGTGCCAGCAGCTTAGACACCGTCACTGAAGCTTTCTTT.

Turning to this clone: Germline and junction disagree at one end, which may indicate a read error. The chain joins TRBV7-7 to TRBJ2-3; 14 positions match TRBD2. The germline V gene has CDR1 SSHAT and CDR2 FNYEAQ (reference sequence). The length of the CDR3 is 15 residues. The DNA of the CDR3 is TGTGCTAGCAGCCCGGGACTAGCGGGAGTAGATACGCAGTATTTT. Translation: CASSPGLAGVDTQYF.

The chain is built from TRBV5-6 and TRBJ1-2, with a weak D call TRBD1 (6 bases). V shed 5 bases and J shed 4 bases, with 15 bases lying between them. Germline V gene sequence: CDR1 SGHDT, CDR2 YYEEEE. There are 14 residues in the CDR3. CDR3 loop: CASRRTGLVYGYTF. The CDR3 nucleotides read TGTGCCAGCAGGCGTACAGGGCTCGTCTATGGCTACACCTTC. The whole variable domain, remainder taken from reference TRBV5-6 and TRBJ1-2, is DAGVTQSPTHLIKTRGQQVTLRCSPKSGHDTVSWYQQALGQGPQFIFQYYEEEERQRGNFPDRFSGHQFPNYSSELNVNALLLGDSALYLCASRRTGLVYGYTFGSGTRLTVV.

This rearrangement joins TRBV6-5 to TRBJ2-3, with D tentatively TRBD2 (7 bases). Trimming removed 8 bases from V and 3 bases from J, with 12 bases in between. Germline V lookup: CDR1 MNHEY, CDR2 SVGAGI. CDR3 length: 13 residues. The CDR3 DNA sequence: TGTGCCAGCCAAGGGGGGGAAACAGATACGCAGTATTTT. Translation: CASQGGETDTQYF.

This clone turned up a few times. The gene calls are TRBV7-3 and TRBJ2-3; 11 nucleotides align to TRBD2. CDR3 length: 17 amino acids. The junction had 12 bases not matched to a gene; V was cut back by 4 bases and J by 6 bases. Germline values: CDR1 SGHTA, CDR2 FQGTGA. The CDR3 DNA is TGTGCCAGCAGCTGGAGGGGTACTAGCGGGAGTCCGGATACGCAGTATTTT. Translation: CASSWRGTSGSPDTQYF. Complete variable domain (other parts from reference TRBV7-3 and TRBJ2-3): GAGVSQTPSNKVTEKGKYVELRCDPISGHTALYWYRQSLGQGPEFLIYFQGTGAADDSGLPNDRFFAVRPEGSVSTLKIQRTERGDSAVYLCASSWRGTSGSPDTQYFGPGTRLTVL.

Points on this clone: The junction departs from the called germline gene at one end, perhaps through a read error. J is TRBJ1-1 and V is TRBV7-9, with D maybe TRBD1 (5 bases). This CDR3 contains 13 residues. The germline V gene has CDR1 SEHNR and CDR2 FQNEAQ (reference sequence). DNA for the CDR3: TGTTCCAGCAGCTCCAGCGACAGCACTGAAGCTTTCTTT. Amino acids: CSSSSSDSTEAFF.

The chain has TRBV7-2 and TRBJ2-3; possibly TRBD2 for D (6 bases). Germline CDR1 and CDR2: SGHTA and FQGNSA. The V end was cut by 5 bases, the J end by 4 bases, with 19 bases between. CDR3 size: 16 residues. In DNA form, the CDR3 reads TGTGCCAGCAGCGCAAGCAGGGACCCGGGGGCAGATACGCAGTATTTT. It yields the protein CASSASRDPGADTQYF.

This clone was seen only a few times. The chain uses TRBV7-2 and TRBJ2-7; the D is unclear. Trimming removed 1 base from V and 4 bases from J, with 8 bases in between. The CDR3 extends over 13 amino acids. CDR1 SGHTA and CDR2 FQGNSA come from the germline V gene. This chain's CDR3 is CASSLGVFYEQYF. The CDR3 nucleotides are TGTGCCAGCAGCTTAGGCGTATTTTACGAGCAGTACTTC.

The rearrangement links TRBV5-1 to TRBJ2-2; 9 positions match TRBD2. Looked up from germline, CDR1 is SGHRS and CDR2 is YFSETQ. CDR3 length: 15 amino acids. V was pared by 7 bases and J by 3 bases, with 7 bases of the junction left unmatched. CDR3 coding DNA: TGCGCCAGCTCTTGGACTAGCGCCTACACCGGGGAGCTGTTTTTT. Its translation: CASSWTSAYTGELFF.

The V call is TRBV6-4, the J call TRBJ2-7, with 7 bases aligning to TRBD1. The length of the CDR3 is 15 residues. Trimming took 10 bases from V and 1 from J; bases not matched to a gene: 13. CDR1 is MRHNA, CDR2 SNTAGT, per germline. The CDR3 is CATQPPRDSSYEQYF. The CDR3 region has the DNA TGTGCCACCCAACCCCCCCGGGACAGTTCCTACGAGCAGTACTTC.

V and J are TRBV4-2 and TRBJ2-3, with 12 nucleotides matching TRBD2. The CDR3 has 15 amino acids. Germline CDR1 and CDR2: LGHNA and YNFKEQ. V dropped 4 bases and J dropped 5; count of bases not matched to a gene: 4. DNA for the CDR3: TGTGCCAGCAGCCCGACTAGCGGGAGAGGAGATACGCAGTATTTT. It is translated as CASSPTSGRGDTQYF.

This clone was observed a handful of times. CDR3 DNA sequence: TGTGCCAGCAGCTTAGGCGGGGGCTACACCTTC. Translation gives CASSLGGGYTF. This sequence joins TRBV11-2 and TRBJ1-2; D is unclear. Germline assignment: CDR1 SGHAT and CDR2 FQNNGV. The germline V and J ends were trimmed by 1 base and 8 bases, with 5 bases remaining between them. The CDR3 spans 11 residues.

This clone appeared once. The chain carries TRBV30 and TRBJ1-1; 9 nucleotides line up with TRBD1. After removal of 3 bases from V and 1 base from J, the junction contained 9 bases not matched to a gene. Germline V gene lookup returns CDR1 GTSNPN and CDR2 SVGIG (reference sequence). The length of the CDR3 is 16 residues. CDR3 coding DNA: TGTGCCTGGAGCGCCTACGGACAGGGGACGAACACTGAAGCTTTCTTT. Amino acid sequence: CAWSAYGQGTNTEAFF.

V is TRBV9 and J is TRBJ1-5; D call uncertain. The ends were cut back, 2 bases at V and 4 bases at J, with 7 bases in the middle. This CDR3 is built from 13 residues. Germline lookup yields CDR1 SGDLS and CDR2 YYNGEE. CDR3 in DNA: TGTGCCAGCAGCGTGGGAGAAAATCAGCCCCAGCATTTT. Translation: CASSVGENQPQHF.

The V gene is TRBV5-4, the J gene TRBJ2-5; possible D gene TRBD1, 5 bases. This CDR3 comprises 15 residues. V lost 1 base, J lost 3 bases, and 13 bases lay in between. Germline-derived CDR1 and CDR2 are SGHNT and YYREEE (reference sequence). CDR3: CASSLRSKGEETQYF. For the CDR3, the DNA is TGTGCCAGCAGCTTGCGTTCTAAAGGGGAAGAGACCCAGTACTTC.

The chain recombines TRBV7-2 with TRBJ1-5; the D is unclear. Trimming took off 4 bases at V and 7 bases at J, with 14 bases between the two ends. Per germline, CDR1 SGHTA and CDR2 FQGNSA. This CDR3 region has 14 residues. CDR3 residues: CASSYMAGRQPQHF. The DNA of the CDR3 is TGTGCCAGCAGCTACATGGCAGGAAGGCAGCCCCAGCATTTT.

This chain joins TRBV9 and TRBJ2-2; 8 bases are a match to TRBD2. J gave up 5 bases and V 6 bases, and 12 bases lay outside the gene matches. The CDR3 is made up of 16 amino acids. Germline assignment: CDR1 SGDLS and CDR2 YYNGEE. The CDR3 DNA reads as TGTGCCAGCACCCAGGCCGGGACTAGAGGTACCGGGGAGCTGTTTTTT. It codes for CASTQAGTRGTGELFF.

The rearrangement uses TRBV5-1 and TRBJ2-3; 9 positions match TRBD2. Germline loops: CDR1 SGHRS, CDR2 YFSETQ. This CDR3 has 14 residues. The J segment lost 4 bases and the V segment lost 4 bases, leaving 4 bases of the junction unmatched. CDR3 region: CASSPGTSPDTQYF. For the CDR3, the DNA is TGCGCCAGCAGCCCCGGGACTAGCCCAGATACGCAGTATTTT.